This is a list of T cell receptor beta chains from one sample in a study of T-cell memory formation after mild COVID-19. Each CDR3 protein gets one entry after TCRdb re-called the 5' RACE reads with MiXCR. The sample gives a few hundred thousand distinct CDR3 sequences, approximately 15% of which show up once; under 25% is in the top ten. Sequencing was performed on PBMCs or a T cell subset sorted from them (not recorded which). These receptors were obtained from a man between 18 and 35 years old who had mild COVID-19 (a few samples of this study predate the infection). Cell type and time point are not known. Both conserved end residues are trimmed from each CDR3. Each record gives: V gene, D gene, CDR3 protein. D genes are given only for firm matches.

>TRBV20-1|.
SARPDSRQETQY
>TRBV7-9|.
ASSSLGGTEAF
>TRBV6-4|.
ASSERQGTDTQY
>TRBV20-1|.
SARDLRIPEQF
>TRBV7-2|TRBD1
ASSWRQGGDTQY
>TRBV15|TRBD2
ATSRALAGGSNEQF
>TRBV27|.
DSSLVGGREKLF
>TRBV4-1|.
ASSQEGRSNYGYT
>TRBV12-3/TRBV12-4|TRBD2
ASRGEGSAETQY
>TRBV30|.
AWNTGGNTGELF
>TRBV11-2|.
ASSLIMGVEQF
>TRBV11-2|.
ASSLMPDGIYEQY
>TRBV9|.
ASSVGLRDYGYT
>TRBV20-1|TRBD2
SARDTSGVTDTQY
>TRBV29-1|.
SVRPDRENGYT
>TRBV2|.
ASKAASSTDTQY
>TRBV9|.
ASSGSPSETQY
>TRBV12-3/TRBV12-4|TRBD2
ASSGTTVGTQY
>TRBV6-5|TRBD1
ASSTQGWQPQH
>TRBV7-3|.
ASSLTGALDTQY
>TRBV5-1|.
ASSLFSAWGGYT
>TRBV6-6|TRBD1
ASSPGTASDNEQF
>TRBV29-1|.
SVGSGTEAF
>TRBV29-1|.
SVDGVGTGNSGANVLT
>TRBV6-5|.
ASSYSDRLNTEAF
>TRBV29-1|.
SVGEGMGYGYT
>TRBV25-1|.
ASSEKDSYNSPLH
>TRBV18|TRBD1
ASSGPGTGIAYEQY
>TRBV20-1|.
SAIGTRDT
>TRBV6-2/TRBV6-3|.
ASTHSGANVLT
>TRBV4-3|TRBD2
ASSQEGRAVSTDTQY
>TRBV12-3/TRBV12-4|.
ASSLHNSPLH
>TRBV4-1|TRBD1
ASSQTGTVSYNSPLH
>TRBV20-1|.
SASGMERLGEAF
>TRBV20-1|.
SARVRDGGYGYT
>TRBV6-5|TRBD1
ASRGDRHSPLH
>TRBV12-3/TRBV12-4|TRBD1
ASSSIRGRTGELF
>TRBV5-6|.
DSSYLTANYGYT
>TRBV7-3|.
ASSAQGLSMSEAF
>TRBV18|TRBD2
ASSPRRGAEETQY
>TRBV4-2|.
ASSQDIRRAYSNQPQH
>TRBV5-4|TRBD1
ASSSGTGGNLRQF
>TRBV19|.
ASSIRSANTGELF
>TRBV20-1|.
SAGAGHGYT
>TRBV6-2/TRBV6-3|.
ASSYPAGGRGRGTEAF
>TRBV9|TRBD2
ASSVGTRNSYEQY
>TRBV6-1|.
ASSIRDEQF
>TRBV10-3|.
ASAQAQISTEAF
>TRBV7-2|.
ASSLVQGTDTQY
>TRBV4-1|TRBD1
ASSRGQGPTNEKLF
>TRBV23-1|.
ASRQGGANVLT
>TRBV6-2/TRBV6-3|.
ASSYETEGYT
>TRBV7-2|.
ASSPRSGYQPQH
>TRBV6-6|TRBD1
ARSNRDRGLVGELF
>TRBV7-6|.
ASSAAFIRLEQETQY